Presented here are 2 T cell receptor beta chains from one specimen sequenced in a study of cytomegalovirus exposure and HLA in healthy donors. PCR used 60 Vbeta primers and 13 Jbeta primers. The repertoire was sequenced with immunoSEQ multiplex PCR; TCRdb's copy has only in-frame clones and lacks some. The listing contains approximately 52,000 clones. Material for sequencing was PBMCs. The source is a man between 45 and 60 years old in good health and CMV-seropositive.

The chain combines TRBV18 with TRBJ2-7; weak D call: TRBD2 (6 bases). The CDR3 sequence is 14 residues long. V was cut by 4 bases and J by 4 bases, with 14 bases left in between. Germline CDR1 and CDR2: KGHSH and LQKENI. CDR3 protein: CASSQGSGPYEQYF. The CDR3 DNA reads TGTGCCAGCTCACAAGGTAGCGGCCCATACGAGCAGTACTTC.

As DNA, the CDR3 is TGCGCCAGCAGCCCAGCAGGGCTGGGACTCTACGAGCAGTACTTC. Translation gives CASSPAGLGLYEQYF. V usage is TRBV4-3 and J usage is TRBJ2-7, with TRBD2 as a possible D gene (6 bases). V lost 4 bases to trimming and J lost 3 bases, with 16 bases between them. Germline CDR1 and CDR2: LGHNA and YSLEER. The CDR3 covers 15 residues.